This T cell receptor (beta chain) was sequenced in a study of Graves' ophthalmopathy and Graves' hyperthyroidism. To note about this clonotype: Antigen unknown. At one end the junction does not follow the germline gene, possibly because of a read error.

Patients were excluded if they had other autoimmune diseases or uncontrolled infections, and likewise if pregnancy or lactation applied. The sequenced template was RNA, covering the TCR beta CDR3 region. Investigators did first-round RT-PCR with HTBI primers, then second-round multiplex PCR. TCRdb reanalysed the multiplex PCR reads using MiXCR and keeps one entry per CDR3 protein. This sample has about 58,000 distinct CDR3 sequences, with roughly 47% found just once. Whole-study results and caveats: It was with approximately 70% sensitivity and about 72% specificity that the model predicted ophthalmopathy progression. A roughly 76% specificity and around 86% sensitivity were achieved by a 13-signature model that separated ophthalmopathy from stable hyperthyroidism.

Germline loops: CDR1 MGHDK, CDR2 SYGVNS. The CDR3 runs to 14 residues. This TCR was recovered from an adult woman with Graves' ophthalmopathy. The gene calls are TRBV25-1 and TRBJ1-6; D unresolved. The specimen was peripheral blood. CDR3 in amino acids: CTSSELGSNSPLHF. CDR3 sequence (DNA): TGTACCAGCAGTGAATTAGGGTCTAATTCACCCCTCCACTTT.